The 30 T cell receptor beta chains below were found in one sample sequenced in a study of blood T cell repertoires in COVID-19. Here immunoSEQ multiplex PCR was the method, and the copy in TCRdb shows in-frame clones only, minus some. The sample includes about 100,000 clones, approximately 93% of them seen just once. The material sequenced was peripheral blood. The receptors originated from a man aged 50 to 59 with active COVID-19.

The genes are TRBV11-2 and TRBJ1-1; D not resolved. CDR3 length equals 15 residues. Germline CDR1 SGHAT, CDR2 FQNNGV. Trimming left V 6 bases short and J 4 bases short, with 18 bases between. This CDR3 reads CASRTISGESTEAFF. The DNA of the CDR3 is TGTGCCAGCAGGACAATAAGCGGGGAATCCACTGAAGCTTTCTTT.

The chain uses TRBV5-1 and TRBJ2-7; 8 bases fit TRBD1. The germline CDR1 and CDR2 sequences are SGHRS and YFSETQ. The junction had 5 bases not matched to a gene; V was cut back by 4 bases and J by 2 bases. The CDR3 extends over 14 amino acids. CDR3 residues: CASSIGQGAYEQYF. CDR3 sequence (DNA): TGCGCCAGCAGCATAGGACAGGGAGCCTACGAGCAGTACTTC.

This clone was seen a handful of times. This chain uses TRBV4-1 with TRBJ1-2; 9 nucleotides line up with TRBD1. There are 15 residues in the CDR3. CDR1 is MGHRA and CDR2 is YSYEKL in the germline V gene. V shed 3 bases and J 8 bases; nucleotides not matched to a gene: 10. CDR3 sequence: CASSQTFGTGLGYTF. DNA of the CDR3: TGCGCCAGCAGCCAGACTTTCGGGACAGGGCTCGGCTACACCTTC.

The gene calls are TRBV5-1 and TRBJ2-5; 10 bases fit TRBD1. V shed 4 bases and J 9 bases; nucleotides not matched to a gene: 9. The CDR3 sequence is 14 residues long. Germline V gives CDR1 SGHRS, CDR2 YFSETQ. The CDR3 bases are TGCGCCAGCAGCCCCTCTGGACAGGGGGAAGCCCAGTACTTC. Protein sequence: CASSPSGQGEAQYF.

This chain uses TRBV3-1 (or the pseudogene TRBV3-2) with TRBJ1-4; 8 nucleotides agree with TRBD1. Germline-derived CDR1 and CDR2 are LGHDT and YNNKEL (reference sequence). The trim removed 1 base at V and 8 bases at J, leaving 6 bases unmatched. CDR3 length: 15 residues. The CDR3, as DNA: TGTGCCAGCAGCCAAGCGACAGGGGCGGGCGAAAAACTGTTTTTT. This codes for CASSQATGAGEKLFF.

This clone was observed once. The chain links TRBV4-2 to TRBJ1-6; D possibly corresponds to TRBD1 (5 bases). V lost 1 base, J lost 10 bases, and 11 bases lay in between. The CDR3 runs to 14 residues. CDR1 and CDR2 (germline): LGHNA, YNFKEQ. The DNA for the CDR3 is TGTGCCAGCAGCCAAGGGGCAGGGTCCTCACCCCTCCACTTT. Protein product: CASSQGAGSSPLHF.

The chain combines TRBV27 with TRBJ2-3; TRBD2 matches 7 bases. V was clipped by 6 bases and J by 4 bases; unmatched bases: 16. CDR1 MNHEY and CDR2 SMNVEV come from the germline V gene (reference sequence). This CDR3 comprises 17 residues. CDR3 in DNA: TGTGCCAGCAGCCCCTATATCGGACTAGAATCTCCAGATACGCAGTATTTT. Its translation: CASSPYIGLESPDTQYF.

The J gene is TRBJ1-6, the V gene TRBV6-5; D unclear. This CDR3 is built from 14 residues. Trimming took off 6 bases at V and 8 bases at J, with 14 bases between the two ends. The germline V gene encodes CDR1 MNHEY and CDR2 SVGAGI. The CDR3 loop reads CASRGGGNYSPLHF. CDR3 sequence (DNA): TGTGCCAGCAGGGGCGGCGGGAATTATTCACCCCTCCACTTT.

This chain links TRBV25-1 with TRBJ1-2; TRBD1 matches at 11 bases. V lost 3 bases and J lost 4; bases outside the gene matches: 4. The CDR3 contains 15 residues. Germline V gives CDR1 MGHDK, CDR2 SYGVNS. The CDR3 DNA reads as TGTGCCAGCAGTGATAGGGACAGGGGGGCCTATGGCTACACCTTC. Its protein product is CASSDRDRGAYGYTF.

The V gene is TRBV15, the J gene TRBJ2-2; 9 positions match TRBD1. The germline CDR1 and CDR2 sequences are LNHNV and YYDKDF (reference sequence). J gave up 0 bases and V 0 bases, and 2 bases lay outside the gene matches. This CDR3 spans 17 amino acids. CDR3 in amino acids: CATSRDRTGANTGELFF. In DNA, the CDR3 is TGTGCCACCAGCAGAGATAGGACAGGGGCGAACACCGGGGAGCTGTTTTTT.

The chain carries TRBV5-4 and TRBJ2-3; TRBD2 agrees at 12 bases. Germline assignment: CDR1 SGHNT and CDR2 YYREEE (reference sequence). Losses at the gene ends were 4 bases for V and 1 base for J; bases not matched to a gene: 16. The CDR3 consists of 20 residues. In DNA form, the CDR3 reads TGTGCCAGCAGCCCTGTATGGCACGGACTAGCGGGAAGTGGCACAGATACGCAGTATTTT. This encodes CASSPVWHGLAGSGTDTQYF.

V usage is TRBV19 and J usage is TRBJ2-5; 10 nucleotides line up with TRBD2. CDR3 length equals 15 residues. The V and J ends lost 3 bases and 5 bases, in that order; junction bases with no gene match: 6. Per germline, CDR1 LNHDA and CDR2 SQIVND (reference sequence). In DNA, the CDR3 is TGTGCCAGTAGTATTCTGGGACTAGCGTCGGAGACCCAGTACTTC. It is translated as CASSILGLASETQYF.

This chain connects TRBV3-1 (or the pseudogene TRBV3-2) to TRBJ1-2; no firm D call. Germline lookup yields CDR1 LGHDT and CDR2 YNNKEL (reference sequence). V was shortened by 4 bases and J by 2 bases, with 17 bases between the two germline ends. The CDR3 runs to 16 residues. CDR3 sequence reads: CASSPALRGSNYGYTF. The CDR3 DNA reads as TGTGCCAGCAGCCCCGCGCTCCGGGGTTCCAACTATGGCTACACCTTC.

V usage is TRBV3-1 (or the pseudogene TRBV3-2) and J usage is TRBJ2-5, with a weak D call TRBD1 (6 bases). The ends were cut back, 4 bases at V and 4 bases at J, with 16 bases in the middle. Germline V lookup: CDR1 LGHDT, CDR2 YNNKEL (reference sequence). The CDR3 is 15 residues long. The CDR3: CASSRAGVAAETQYF. The CDR3 DNA follows: TGTGCCAGCAGCCGGGCAGGGGTAGCCGCAGAGACCCAGTACTTC.

The J gene is TRBJ2-1, the V gene TRBV7-9; tentatively, D is TRBD2 (5 bases). Germline V CDR1 and CDR2: SEHNR, FQNEAQ (reference sequence). The CDR3 has 19 amino acids. V gave up 4 bases and J gave up 6 bases, with 28 bases separating them. DNA of the CDR3: TGTGCCAGCAGCTCCCTCGGAGGCACCGGCGCCGGTTTTGGCAATGAGCAGTTCTTC. This sequence encodes CASSSLGGTGAGFGNEQFF.

This chain connects TRBV7-8 to TRBJ1-1; TRBD1 matches at 10 bases. Germline loops: CDR1 SGHVS, CDR2 FQNEAQ. CDR3 size: 14 residues. J was trimmed by 5 bases and V by 5 bases; bases with no gene match: 5. CDR3 sequence (DNA): TGTGCCAGCAGCCTAGGGACAGGGGTTACTGAAGCTTTCTTT. It is translated as CASSLGTGVTEAFF. The full variable domain, in which reference TRBV7-8 and TRBJ1-1 provide the parts outside the CDR3, is GAGVSQSPRYKVAKRGQDVALRCDPISGHVSLFWYQQALGQGPEFLTYFQNEAQLDKSGLPSDRFFAERPEGSVSTLKIQRTQQEDSAVYLCASSLGTGVTEAFFGQGTRLTVV.

This chain uses TRBV20-1 with TRBJ1-1, with 8 bases fitting TRBD1. The CDR3 loop spans 12 amino acids. V shed 3 bases, J shed 7 bases, and the junction held 4 bases outside the gene matches. The V gene's germline CDR1 is DFQATT and CDR2 SNEGSKA (reference sequence). The CDR3 is CSASPGGGEAFF. The CDR3 nucleotides read TGCAGTGCTAGTCCAGGGGGCGGTGAAGCTTTCTTT.

As to this clone: In the same sample, other DNA sequences code for this CDR3. V gene TRBV29-1 combines with J gene TRBJ2-5; 8 bases match TRBD2. The V segment lost 5 bases and the J segment 1 base; nucleotides outside the gene matches: 3. Germline CDR1 reads SQVTM; CDR2 reads ANQGSEA. The CDR3 runs to 13 residues. In DNA form, the CDR3 reads TGCAGCGTTCGAACTAGCGGCCAAGAGACCCAGTACTTC. Its translation: CSVRTSGQETQYF.

The V gene is TRBV5-1, the J gene TRBJ2-1; 9 bases agree with TRBD1. Trimming cost V 4 bases and J 6 bases; bases outside gene matches: 8. CDR3 length: 15 amino acids. Germline V CDR1 and CDR2: SGHRS, YFSETQ. The CDR3 DNA sequence: TGCGCCAGCAGCCCTCCGGGACAGGGAAGCAATGAGCAGTTCTTC. Protein: CASSPPGQGSNEQFF. The complete variable domain, with remaining parts taken from reference TRBV5-1 and TRBJ2-1, reads KAGVTQTPRYLIKTRGQQVTLSCSPISGHRSVSWYQQTPGQGLQFLFEYFSETQRNKGNFPGRFSGRQFSNSRSEMNVSTLELGDSALYLCASSPPGQGSNEQFFGPGTRLTVL.

The gene calls are TRBV28 and TRBJ2-1; 13 bases match TRBD2. Germline CDR1 reads MDHEN; CDR2 reads SYDVKM. V shed 6 bases and J 6 bases; nucleotides not matched to a gene: 2. This CDR3 region has 14 residues. CDR3 DNA sequence: TGTGCCAGCAGGGGACTAGCGGGACCCAATGAGCAGTTCTTC. It translates to CASRGLAGPNEQFF.

The CDR3: CASSQEGTGLRGYTF. CDR3 sequence (DNA): TGCGCCAGCAGCCAAGAGGGGACAGGGTTAAGAGGCTACACCTTC. V gene TRBV4-1 combines with J gene TRBJ1-2; 9 nucleotides match TRBD1. J lost 8 bases, V lost 0 bases, and 7 bases had no gene match. The CDR3 is made up of 15 amino acids. CDR1 MGHRA and CDR2 YSYEKL come from the germline V gene.

The V and J genes are TRBV2 and TRBJ1-1; 8 bases fit TRBD1. The V gene's germline CDR1 is SNHLY and CDR2 FYNNEI. The V segment lost 5 bases and the J segment 2 bases; nucleotides outside the gene matches: 1. CDR3 length: 13 residues. The CDR3 here is CASSQGANTEAFF. CDR3 DNA sequence: TGTGCCAGCAGTCAGGGGGCAAACACTGAAGCTTTCTTT.

The rearrangement uses TRBV19 and TRBJ2-1, with TRBD2 identical over 10 bases. This CDR3 spans 16 amino acids. Germline V gene lookup returns CDR1 LNHDA and CDR2 SQIVND (reference sequence). V was pared by 4 bases and J by 3 bases, with 6 bases of the junction left unmatched. The CDR3 reads CASSTSLAGHYNEQFF. The CDR3 coding sequence is TGTGCCAGTAGTACGTCACTAGCGGGACACTACAATGAGCAGTTCTTC.

The chain employs TRBV18 and TRBJ2-1, with D unresolved. CDR3 size: 16 residues. The germline V and J ends were trimmed by 0 bases and 4 bases, with 13 bases remaining between them. Germline CDR1 reads KGHSH; CDR2 reads LQKENI. CDR3 DNA sequence: TGTGCCAGCTCACCACCCCGCTATACGGTGTACAATGAGCAGTTCTTC. It codes for CASSPPRYTVYNEQFF.

The J gene is TRBJ2-1, the V gene TRBV7-9, with 7 bases matching TRBD1. V lost 1 base, J lost 2 bases, and 2 bases stayed unmatched. Germline V gene sequence: CDR1 SEHNR, CDR2 FQNEAQ (reference sequence). The CDR3 runs to 15 residues. The CDR3 DNA is TGTGCCAGCAGCTTAGACAGGGGCGCCTACAATGAGCAGTTCTTC. As protein: CASSLDRGAYNEQFF.

The chain uses TRBV5-6 and TRBJ2-7; D is perhaps TRBD1 (5 bases). V was pared by 4 bases and J by 2 bases, with 13 bases between. Germline CDR1 is SGHDT and CDR2 is YYEEEE. The CDR3 has 14 amino acids. The chain's CDR3 is CASSPGLGAYEQYF. CDR3 nucleotides: TGTGCCAGCAGCCCAGGGCTAGGGGCCTACGAGCAGTACTTC. Full variable domain (missing parts from reference TRBV5-6 and TRBJ2-7): DAGVTQSPTHLIKTRGQQVTLRCSPKSGHDTVSWYQQALGQGPQFIFQYYEEEERQRGNFPDRFSGHQFPNYSSELNVNALLLGDSALYLCASSPGLGAYEQYFGPGTRLTVT.

The rearrangement links TRBV9 to TRBJ1-2, with 8 bases identical to TRBD1. Trimming cost V 4 bases and J 8 bases; bases outside gene matches: 10. CDR1 SGDLS and CDR2 YYNGEE come from the germline V gene. CDR3 length equals 14 residues. CDR3 sequence: CASSPDRESRGYTF. CDR3 bases: TGTGCCAGCAGCCCGGACAGGGAGAGCAGAGGCTACACCTTC. Combining the CDR3 with reference TRBV9 and TRBJ1-2 gives the whole variable domain DSGVTQTPKHLITATGQRVTLRCSPRSGDLSVYWYQQSLDQGLQFLIQYYNGEERAKGNILERFSAQQFPDLHSELNLSSLELGDSALYFCASSPDRESRGYTFGSGTRLTVV.

The count of this clone is one. The chain carries TRBV3-1 (or the pseudogene TRBV3-2) and TRBJ1-3; D gene uncertain. Germline CDR1 LGHDT, CDR2 YNNKEL (reference sequence). This CDR3 has 17 residues. With 3 bases removed from V and 0 bases from J, the gap between germline ends came to 15 bases. CDR3 in DNA: TGTGCCAGCAGCCACCTTTCCCAGAGGAGCTCTGGAAACACCATATATTTT. Its translation: CASSHLSQRSSGNTIYF.

The rearrangement uses TRBV25-1 and TRBJ1-6; 9 bases line up with TRBD1. Germline loops: CDR1 MGHDK, CDR2 SYGVNS. CDR3 size: 16 residues. V shed 1 base and J 8 bases; nucleotides not matched to a gene: 6. The CDR3 here is CASSELGGQGYSPLHF. The CDR3 DNA follows: TGTGCCAGCAGTGAATTGGGGGGACAGGGCTATTCACCCCTCCACTTT.

The chain employs TRBV13 and TRBJ2-7, with 10 nucleotides matching TRBD2. J was trimmed by 4 bases and V by 5 bases; bases with no gene match: 5. The CDR3 contains 14 residues. CDR1 and CDR2 from the germline V gene are PRHDT and FYEKMQ (reference sequence). CDR3 region: CASSKGLAMYEQYF. CDR3 in DNA: TGTGCCAGCAGCAAGGGACTAGCGATGTACGAGCAGTACTTC.